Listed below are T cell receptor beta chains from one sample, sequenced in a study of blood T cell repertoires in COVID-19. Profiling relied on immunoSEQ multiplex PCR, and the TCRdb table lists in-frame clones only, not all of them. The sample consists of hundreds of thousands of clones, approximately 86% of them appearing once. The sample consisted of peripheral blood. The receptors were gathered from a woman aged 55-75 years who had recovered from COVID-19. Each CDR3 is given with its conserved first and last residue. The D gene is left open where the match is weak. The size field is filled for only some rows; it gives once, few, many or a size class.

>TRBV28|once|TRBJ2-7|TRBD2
CASSPGDYRREQYF
TGTGCCAGCAGCCCCGGGGACTACAGAAGGGAGCAGTACTTC
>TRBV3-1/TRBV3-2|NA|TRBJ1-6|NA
CASSQDIRKSPLHF
TGTGCCAGCAGCCAAGACATCAGGAAATCACCCCTCCACTTT
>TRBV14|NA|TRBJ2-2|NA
CASSQALIGELFF
TGTGCCAGCAGCCAAGCCCTAATAGGGGAGCTGTTTTTT
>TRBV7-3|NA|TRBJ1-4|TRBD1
CASSLGQGEKLFF
TGTGCCAGCAGCTTAGGACAGGGAGAAAAACTGTTTTTT
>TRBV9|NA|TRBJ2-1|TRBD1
CASSPQGQGAYTQFF
TGTGCCAGCAGCCCCCAGGGGCAGGGGGCTTACACGCAGTTCTTC
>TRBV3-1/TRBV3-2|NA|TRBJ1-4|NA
CASTIRGNEKLFF
TGTGCCAGCACAATCAGGGGTAATGAAAAACTGTTTTTT
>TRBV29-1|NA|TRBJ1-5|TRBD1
CSVTGGGGNQPQHF
TGCAGCGTAACAGGGGGGGGAGGCAATCAGCCCCAGCATTTT
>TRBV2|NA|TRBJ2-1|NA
CASSGGGGEQFF
TGTGCCAGCAGTGGGGGAGGGGGTGAGCAGTTCTTC
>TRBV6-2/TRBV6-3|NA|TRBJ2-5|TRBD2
CASSQIRLAGGLSHGQETQYF
TGTGCCAGCAGCCAAATCCGACTAGCGGGGGGATTATCACACGGACAAGAGACCCAGTACTTC
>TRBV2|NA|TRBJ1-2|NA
CASSRGANYGYTF
TGTGCCAGCAGTAGGGGTGCTAACTATGGCTACACCTTC
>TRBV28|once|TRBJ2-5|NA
CASFEGQRETQYF
TGTGCCAGCTTTGAGGGACAAAGAGAGACCCAGTACTTC
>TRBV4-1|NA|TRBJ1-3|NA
CASSQERMLGANTIYF
TGCGCCAGCAGCCAAGAACGAATGCTGGGGGCAAACACCATATATTTT
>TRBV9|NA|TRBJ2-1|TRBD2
CASSASGLLYNEQFF
TGTGCCAGCAGCGCCTCGGGACTACTCTACAATGAGCAGTTCTTC
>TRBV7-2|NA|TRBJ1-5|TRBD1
CASSSTLRGLQPQHF
TGTGCCAGCAGCTCAACCCTCAGGGGGCTCCAGCCCCAGCATTTT
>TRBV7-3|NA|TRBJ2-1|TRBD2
CASSGTRDHNEQFF
TGTGCCAGCAGTGGGACTAGAGATCACAATGAGCAGTTCTTC
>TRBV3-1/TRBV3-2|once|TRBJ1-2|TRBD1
CASSQNPGTGAHGYTF
TGTGCCAGCAGCCAAAATCCCGGGACAGGGGCCCATGGCTACACCTTC
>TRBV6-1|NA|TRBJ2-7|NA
CASNEDNRFYEQYF
TGTGCCAGCAATGAAGATAACAGGTTCTACGAGCAGTACTTC